Listed here are 24 T cell receptor beta chains from one sample, sequenced in a study of vaccination and CD4 T cells after COVID-19. Their target antigens are unknown. Scientists ran DNA taken from cultured CD4+ T cells through the Oncomine TCR Beta short-read assay for sequencing. TCRdb re-derived calls from the PCR reads in MiXCR, one entry per CDR3 protein. Among about 10,000 distinct CDR3 sequences listed, 43% were seen once. Stated treatment: roughly 10-day PBMC culture with coronavirus spike peptide pools or control peptides (ViraFEST assay). Sequenced: CD4+ T cells from blood, cultured in vitro. The receptors originated from a human donor who had recovered from COVID-19.

The chain combines TRBV25-1 with TRBJ1-5; D is uncertain. Trimming left V 4 bases short and J 3 bases short, with 4 bases between. CDR3 size: 12 residues. The germline V gene has CDR1 MGHDK and CDR2 SYGVNS. The CDR3 bases are TGTGCCAGCAGTGGGTACAATCAGCCCCAGCATTTT. Translated, it gives CASSGYNQPQHF.

Only one count was recorded for this clonotype. J is TRBJ2-7 and V is TRBV30; D perhaps matches TRBD1 (6 bases). The germline gives CDR1 GTSNPN, CDR2 SVGIG (reference sequence). V was clipped by 4 bases and J by 0 bases, with 16 bases between them. The length of the CDR3 is 15 residues. In nucleotides, the CDR3 is TGTGCCTGGAACCTCCAGGGGCGAAGCTCCTACGAGCAGTACTTC. Its translation: CAWNLQGRSSYEQYF.

The rearrangement links TRBV27 to TRBJ1-1; D might be TRBD1 (5 bases). V was shortened by 4 bases and J by 4 bases, with 13 bases between the two germline ends. This CDR3 has 14 amino acids. Per germline, CDR1 MNHEY and CDR2 SMNVEV (reference sequence). The CDR3 here is CASSSPRAGTEAFF. The CDR3 nucleotides read TGTGCCAGCAGTTCCCCCAGGGCGGGCACTGAAGCTTTCTTT.

Concerning this clonotype: With a much larger clone just one base away, this may be a read error. The CDR3 loop reads CASRGSRDKRFYEQYF. Here the CDR3 DNA reads TGTGCCAGCAGGGGGAGCCGGGACAAACGCTTTTACGAGCAGTACTTC. The chain uses TRBV6-1 and TRBJ2-7; a weak D match, TRBD1 (6 bases). Trimming pared 6 bases from V and 4 bases from J, leaving 22 bases between. The germline gives CDR1 MNHNS, CDR2 SASEGT. This CDR3 contains 16 residues.

This chain joins TRBV5-1 and TRBJ2-1; tentative D call: TRBD2 (6 bases). V shed 4 bases and J shed 0 bases, with 8 bases lying between them. The CDR3 length is 14 residues. Germline CDR1 SGHRS, CDR2 YFSETQ. The CDR3: CASSRDSSYNEQFF. The CDR3 nucleotides are TGCGCCAGCAGCCGGGACTCCTCCTACAATGAGCAGTTCTTC.

This chain uses TRBV30 with TRBJ1-5; a possible D gene is TRBD1 (6 bases). The germline gives CDR1 GTSNPN, CDR2 SVGIG (reference sequence). Trimming removed 3 bases from V and 2 bases from J, with 14 bases in between. This CDR3 has 15 amino acids. The CDR3 coding sequence is TGTGCCTGGAGCCAAGGGACAAACGGCAATCAGCCCCAGCATTTT. It encodes CAWSQGTNGNQPQHF.

The chain has TRBV19 and TRBJ2-7; TRBD1 agrees at 12 bases. Germline V gene sequence: CDR1 LNHDA, CDR2 SQIVND (reference sequence). J lost 2 bases, V lost 6 bases, and 14 bases had no gene match. This CDR3 is 18 amino acids long. In nucleotides, the CDR3 is TGTGCCAGTAGGAAACGTGGGACAGGGGGCCTAAATACCTACGAGCAGTACTTC. This codes for CASRKRGTGGLNTYEQYF. The variable domain in full, with the rest retrieved from reference TRBV19 and TRBJ2-7, is DGGITQSPKYLFRKEGQNVTLSCEQNLNHDAMYWYRQDPGQGLRLIYYSQIVNDFQKGDIAEGYSVSREKKESFPLTVTSAQKNPTAFYLCASRKRGTGGLNTYEQYFGPGTRLTVT.

This clonotype was counted a few times. The chain uses TRBV12-3 or TRBV12-4 and TRBJ1-1; perhaps TRBD1 as D (6 bases). Trimming shortened V by 5 bases and J by 6 bases, and 10 bases separated the two germline ends. This CDR3 is built from 12 residues. In DNA, the CDR3 is TGTGCCAGCAGTCCCAGACAGGCTGAAGCTTTCTTT. Translation: CASSPRQAEAFF.

The chain combines TRBV18 with TRBJ2-7, with D maybe TRBD1 (6 bases). The V end was cut by 3 bases, the J end by 2 bases, with 11 bases between. The CDR3 extends over 14 amino acids. Germline CDR1 and CDR2: KGHSH and LQKENI. CDR3 residues: CASSPGHRPYEQYF. In DNA, the CDR3 is TGTGCCAGCTCACCGGGACACAGACCCTACGAGCAGTACTTC.

The chain employs TRBV20-1 and TRBJ1-5, with TRBD1 matching 8 bases. CDR1 and CDR2 from the germline V gene are DFQATT and SNEGSKA (reference sequence). V was pared by 1 base and J by 2 bases, with 1 base of the junction left unmatched. This CDR3 region has 14 residues. CDR3 residues: CSARAGGGNQPQHF. In DNA, the CDR3 is TGCAGTGCTAGAGCAGGGGGCGGCAATCAGCCCCAGCATTTT.

The table lists this clonotype with a few counts. This chain joins TRBV2 and TRBJ1-1; no reliable D call. V was trimmed by 10 bases and J by 1 base, leaving 19 bases between them. Looked up from germline, CDR1 is SNHLY and CDR2 is FYNNEI. The CDR3 sequence is 15 residues long. The CDR3 protein is CATTVNLAGNTEAFF. CDR3 DNA: TGTGCCACCACAGTGAACCTGGCGGGGAACACTGAAGCTTTCTTT.

This clonotype has more than one count but fewer than ten. The V and J genes are TRBV20-1 and TRBJ1-6; 7 bases match TRBD1. Germline values: CDR1 DFQATT, CDR2 SNEGSKA (reference sequence). Trimming removed 2 bases from V and 8 bases from J; junction bases left unmatched: 6. This CDR3 contains 14 residues. The CDR3 DNA reads TGCAGTGCTAGAAAGGGACAGCTATATTCACCCCTCCACTTT. This codes for CSARKGQLYSPLHF.

The CDR3 nucleotides read TGTGCCAGTAGTAGCGCCGGGACAGGGGTATCACCCCTCCACTTT. Translation: CASSSAGTGVSPLHF. This chain uses TRBV19 with TRBJ1-6, with 10 bases identical to TRBD1. Trimming at V came to 4 bases and at J to 10 bases, leaving 7 bases not matched to a gene. Germline-derived CDR1 and CDR2 are LNHDA and SQIVND (reference sequence). This CDR3 has 15 amino acids.

The J gene is TRBJ2-3, the V gene TRBV7-8; TRBD2 agrees at 8 bases. CDR3 length: 16 residues. V was clipped by 4 bases and J by 1 base; unmatched bases: 7. Germline values: CDR1 SGHVS, CDR2 FQNEAQ. The CDR3 is CASSSGLAGGTDTQYF. DNA of the CDR3: TGTGCCAGCAGCTCTGGACTAGCCGGAGGCACAGATACGCAGTATTTT.

The chain uses TRBV2 and TRBJ2-7; 9 bases map to TRBD1. Germline CDR1 and CDR2: SNHLY and FYNNEI. The CDR3 totals 15 residues. Trimming at V came to 7 bases and at J to 5 bases, leaving 12 bases not matched to a gene. CDR3 sequence (DNA): TGTGCCAGCAAAGACGGGACAGGGTGGGACCACGAGCAGTACTTC. Amino acid sequence: CASKDGTGWDHEQYF.

This rearrangement joins TRBV5-5 to TRBJ2-2; perhaps TRBD1 as D (5 bases). The CDR3 runs 13 residues. Germline V lookup: CDR1 SGHKS, CDR2 YYEKEE (reference sequence). Trimming removed 5 bases from V and 5 bases from J, with 10 bases in between. The CDR3 is CASSSRQTGELFF. In nucleotides, the CDR3 is TGTGCCAGCAGTTCCCGACAGACCGGGGAGCTGTTTTTT.

The genes are TRBV4-3 and TRBJ1-1; a possible D gene is TRBD1 (6 bases). Per germline, CDR1 LGHNA and CDR2 YSLEER. The CDR3 consists of 14 residues. V lost 1 base, J lost 6 bases, and 12 bases lay in between. The CDR3, as DNA: TGCGCCAGCAGCCAAGCGAACCAGGGGTCTGAAGCTTTCTTT. Protein sequence: CASSQANQGSEAFF.

This clonotype came up a few times. The chain joins TRBV20-1 to TRBJ1-6; no clear D gene. CDR3 length equals 16 residues. Per germline, CDR1 DFQATT and CDR2 SNEGSKA (reference sequence). Trimming stripped 4 bases from V and 4 bases from J, with 17 bases between. The CDR3 spells CSAMYLLGSYNSPLHF. Here the CDR3 DNA reads TGCAGTGCTATGTATCTTCTAGGGTCTTATAATTCACCCCTCCACTTT.

This clonotype has a handful of counts. The J gene is TRBJ1-5, the V gene TRBV20-1; D may be TRBD1 (6 bases). Germline values: CDR1 DFQATT, CDR2 SNEGSKA (reference sequence). The CDR3 length is 16 residues. V was shortened by 3 bases and J by 0 bases, with 15 bases between the two germline ends. The CDR3 reads CSASPGVGYSNQPQHF. The CDR3, as DNA: TGCAGTGCTAGCCCAGGGGTGGGGTATAGCAATCAGCCCCAGCATTTT.

The chain links TRBV20-1 to TRBJ1-4; D unclear. The germline V and J ends were trimmed by 5 bases and 0 bases, with 10 bases remaining between them. Per the germline V gene, CDR1 is DFQATT and CDR2 is SNEGSKA (reference sequence). CDR3 length equals 14 residues. CDR3 in amino acids: CSAVSGATNEKLFF. Written as DNA, the CDR3 is TGCAGTGCTGTATCAGGCGCAACTAATGAAAAACTGTTTTTT.

This clonotype was counted only a few times. The chain joins TRBV6-1 to TRBJ1-4; D is ambiguous. The ends were cut back, 6 bases at V and 6 bases at J, with 11 bases in the middle. The CDR3 length is 13 residues. Germline V gives CDR1 MNHNS, CDR2 SASEGT. DNA for the CDR3: TGTGCCAGCAGGGCGCCCGGGGATGAAAAACTGTTTTTT. This gives the protein CASRAPGDEKLFF.

The V gene is TRBV7-8, the J gene TRBJ2-3; TRBD1 agrees at 7 bases. The CDR3 is 15 amino acids. The germline gives CDR1 SGHVS, CDR2 FQNEAQ. Trimming cost V 4 bases and J 3 bases; bases outside gene matches: 7. CDR3 DNA sequence: TGTGCCAGCAGCTCCAACAGGGGAAGGACAGATACGCAGTATTTT. This gives the protein CASSSNRGRTDTQYF.

As regards this clonotype: An end of the junction does not agree with germline; a read error may underlie this. This chain links TRBV6-1 with TRBJ1-2; no clear D. CDR3 length equals 11 residues. Looked up from germline, CDR1 is MNHNS and CDR2 is SASEGT. CDR3 coding DNA: TGTGCCAGCAGTAACCGGACCCACCGTAACTTC. Translating it yields CASSNRTHRNF.

The chain couples TRBV20-1 to TRBJ2-1; the match to TRBD2 covers 8 bases. V trimming: 1 base; J trimming: 7 bases; junction bases outside the gene matches: 3. CDR1 is DFQATT, CDR2 SNEGSKA, per germline (reference sequence). The CDR3 has 13 amino acids. As DNA, the CDR3 is TGCAGTGCTAGAGCGGGGGGGCGAAATGAGCAGTTCTTC. As protein: CSARAGGRNEQFF.